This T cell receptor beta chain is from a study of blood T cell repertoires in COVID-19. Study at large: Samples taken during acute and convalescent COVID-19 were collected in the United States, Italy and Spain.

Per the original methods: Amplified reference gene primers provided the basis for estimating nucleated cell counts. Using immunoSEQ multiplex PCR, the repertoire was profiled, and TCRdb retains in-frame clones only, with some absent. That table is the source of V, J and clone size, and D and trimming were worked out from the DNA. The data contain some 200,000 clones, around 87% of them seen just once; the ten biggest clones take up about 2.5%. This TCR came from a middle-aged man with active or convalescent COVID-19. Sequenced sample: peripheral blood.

In DNA, the CDR3 is TGTGCCAGCAGCGCATTAGGCCGACTTCAAGCCGGGGAGCTGTTTTTT. This sequence encodes CASSALGRLQAGELFF. The chain links TRBV5-6 to TRBJ2-2, with no clear D. The CDR3 length is 16 residues. Trimming stripped 4 bases from V and 6 bases from J, with 19 bases between. CDR1 and CDR2 from the germline V gene are SGHDT and YYEEEE. The whole variable domain, remainder taken from reference TRBV5-6 and TRBJ2-2, is DAGVTQSPTHLIKTRGQQVTLRCSPKSGHDTVSWYQQALGQGPQFIFQYYEEEERQRGNFPDRFSGHQFPNYSSELNVNALLLGDSALYLCASSALGRLQAGELFFGEGSRLTVL.